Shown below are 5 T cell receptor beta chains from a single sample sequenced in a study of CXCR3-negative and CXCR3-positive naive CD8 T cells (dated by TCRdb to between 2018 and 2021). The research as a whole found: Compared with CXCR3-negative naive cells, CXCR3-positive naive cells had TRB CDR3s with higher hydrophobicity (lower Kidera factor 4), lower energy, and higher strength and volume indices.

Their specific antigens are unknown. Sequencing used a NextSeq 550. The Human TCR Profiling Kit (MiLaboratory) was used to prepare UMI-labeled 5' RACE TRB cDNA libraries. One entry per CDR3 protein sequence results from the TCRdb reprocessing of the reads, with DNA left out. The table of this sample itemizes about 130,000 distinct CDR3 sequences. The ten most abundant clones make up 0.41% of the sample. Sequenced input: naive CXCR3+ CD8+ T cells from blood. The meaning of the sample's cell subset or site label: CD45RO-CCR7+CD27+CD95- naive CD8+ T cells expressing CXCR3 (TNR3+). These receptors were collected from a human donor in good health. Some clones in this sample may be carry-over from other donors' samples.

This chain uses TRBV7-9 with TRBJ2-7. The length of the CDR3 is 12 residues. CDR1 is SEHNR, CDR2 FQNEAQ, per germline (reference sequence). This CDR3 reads CASSSLKVEQYF.

Here the CDR3 reads CASSQSYSGRDTQYF. The chain employs TRBV4-1 and TRBJ2-3; with no DNA, the TCRdb D assignment of TRBD2 cannot be verified. The germline gives CDR1 MGHRA, CDR2 YSYEKL. The CDR3 sequence is 15 residues long.

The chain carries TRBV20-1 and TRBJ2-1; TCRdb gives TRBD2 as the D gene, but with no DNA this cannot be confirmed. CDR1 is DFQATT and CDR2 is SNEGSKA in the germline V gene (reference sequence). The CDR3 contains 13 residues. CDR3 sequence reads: CSASGRRYNEQFF.

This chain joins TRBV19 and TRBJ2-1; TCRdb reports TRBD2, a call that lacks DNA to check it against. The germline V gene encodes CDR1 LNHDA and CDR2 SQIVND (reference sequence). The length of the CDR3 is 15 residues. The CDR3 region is CASSIRAELTDEQFF.

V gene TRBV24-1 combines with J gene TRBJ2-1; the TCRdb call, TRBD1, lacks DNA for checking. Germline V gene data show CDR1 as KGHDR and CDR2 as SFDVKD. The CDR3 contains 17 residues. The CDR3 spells CATSEDRGYRGYNEQFF.